This record looks at one T cell receptor beta chain sequence and its context. Its antigen is currently unknown. Libraries of TCR beta came from quantitative 5'-RACE with molecular barcodes. TCRdb re-derived calls from the 5' RACE reads in MiXCR, one entry per CDR3 protein. Of about 250,000 distinct CDR3 sequences listed, around 32% were seen once; the top ten hold approximately 4.6%. The sample comes from a study of CD8 T cells in ankylosing spondylitis. Study-level findings and limits: Blood from ankylosing spondylitis patients appeared to carry a characteristic roughly eight-variant TCR beta motif. The disease-linked clones had a CD8+ phenotype and low blood frequencies.

Trimming stripped 5 bases from V and 8 bases from J, with 13 bases between. CDR3 length: 13 residues. Germline V CDR1 and CDR2: MNHNS, SASEGT. The clonotype comes from a male donor with ankylosing spondylitis or in good health (not recorded which). V is TRBV6-1 and J is TRBJ1-5, with D tentatively TRBD1 (5 bases). Sequenced: blood, either unsorted or a sorted T cell fraction (not recorded which). CDR3 sequence (DNA): TGTGCCAGCAGTCCGGACGTCAGGGAGCCCCAGCATTTT. This sequence encodes CASSPDVREPQHF.